This T cell receptor (beta chain) comes out of a study of TET2 disruption in CD19-targeted CAR T cells (dated by TCRdb to the late 2010s). About the study as a whole: No additional inclusion criteria were applied, and the number of samples was determined by the original clinical trial design and by sample availability. What the work shows at the level of the full study, not this receptor alone: Conclusions about the patient's CAR T cells rested on extensive analysis of a single subject.

Points on this clone: Its antigen is currently not known. The read ends 3 residues before the CDR3 terminus; that terminus is restored from the germline J gene.

The treatment or condition label here, explained by the study, means: autologous CTL019 cells: CD19 CAR with 4-1BB and CD3 zeta domains. TCR zeta and 4-1BB costimulatory signaling domains were built into the CD19 CAR. Leukapheresis was used to collect the T cells for CTL019 manufacturing from peripheral blood. The DNeasy Blood and Tissue Kit was used to extract genomic DNA from pre-infusion T cells, peripheral blood, or sorted post-infusion T cells. Deep sequencing of the TCR beta chain was done using the immunoSEQ assay. The authors processed their data as follows. Only productive TCR beta rearrangements went into calculating clonotype frequencies. TCRdb took this table from immuneACCESS and kept in-frame rearrangements with V and J called. Such tables lack part of the clones; where checked against another copy, unresolved V genes explain under half of the gap, and the rest is unexplained. D and trimming come from the DNA, and the V and J calls and clone size come from that table. This sample's table has entries for around 27,000 clones. The ten largest clones add up to approximately 2% of the sample.

Including cysteine and phenylalanine, the CDR3 has 14 amino acids. Only the CDR3 bases that were read are kept: 33 of them, in frame from base 1. The germline ends are 6 bases apart after V is trimmed by 4 bases and J by 0 bases. The germline V gene encodes CDR1 KGHSH and CDR2 LQKENI. The clonotype originates from a man aged 65 to 85 with chronic lymphocytic leukemia. This chain is built from TRBV18 and TRBJ2-2, with the D gene too uncertain to name. Sequenced here: CD8- CAR+ T cells sorted from cultured blood T cells, sampled for CD19 CAR T cell therapy. What this sample's cell subset or site label stands for: CD8-negative CAR-positive T cells from the infusion product. CDR3 loop: CASSLTTNTGELFF. Partial CDR3 DNA: TGTGCCAGCTCACTGACAACGAACACCGGGGAG.